Following are 8 T cell receptor beta chains from one sample sequenced in a study of blood T cells in healthy people across ages (dated by TCRdb to 2013 to 2016). Libraries were constructed by 5' RACE. TCRdb shows the sequencer as Illumina HiSeq 2500. The second PCR ran for about 6 to 11 cycles and used a J-beta primer mix along with a sample-barcoded 5' primer. Using fastp at Q25 and MiXCR, TCRdb reprocessed the public reads and kept productive beta chains. Duplicate CDR3 protein sequences are folded into a single record with the most common DNA and genes. Within this sample are approximately 1.5 million distinct CDR3 sequences, with approximately 43% of them counted one time only. The biggest ten clones account for roughly 3.7% of the sample. Input material: blood. The source is a young woman in good health.

This clonotype was seen ten or more times. The chain uses TRBV12-3 or TRBV12-4 and TRBJ1-5; D is uncertain. V was pared by 4 bases and J by 5 bases, with 6 bases between. This CDR3 region has 12 residues. In DNA, the CDR3 is TGTGCCAGCAGTTCCCCGGATCAGCCCCAGCATTTT. Amino acids: CASSSPDQPQHF.

This clonotype was seen a handful of times. The V gene is TRBV6-5, the J gene TRBJ2-1; no reliable D call. The germline V gene encodes CDR1 MNHEY and CDR2 SVGAGI. The CDR3 is 17 amino acids. The ends were cut back, 0 bases at V and 6 bases at J, with 18 bases in the middle. CDR3 bases: TGTGCCAGCAGTTACTCGACATCCAATCCCGAGTTCAATGAGCAGTTCTTC. This encodes CASSYSTSNPEFNEQFF.

The chain couples TRBV9 to TRBJ2-7; D uncertain. Germline values: CDR1 SGDLS, CDR2 YYNGEE. V lost 0 bases, J lost 0 bases, and 16 bases lay in between. The CDR3 is made up of 17 amino acids. The CDR3 sequence is CASSVVHGPTSSYEQYF. The CDR3 nucleotides are TGTGCCAGCAGCGTAGTCCATGGTCCCACGAGCTCCTACGAGCAGTACTTC.

This clonotype was counted only a few times. This rearrangement joins TRBV27 to TRBJ2-3, with TRBD2 as a possible D gene (5 bases). Trimming took 6 bases from V and 4 from J, leaving 11 bases between them. The CDR3 runs 13 residues. The germline gives CDR1 MNHEY, CDR2 SMNVEV (reference sequence). The DNA of the CDR3 is TGTGCCAGCAGGACCTTCGGGGCAGATACGCAGTATTTT. It specifies CASRTFGADTQYF.

CDR3 protein: CASSQDVGGVQPQHF. In DNA, the CDR3 is TGCGCCAGCAGCCAAGATGTTGGAGGGGTTCAGCCCCAGCATTTT. This chain connects TRBV4-3 to TRBJ1-5; weak D call: TRBD1 (5 bases). The CDR3 covers 15 residues. The germline V gene has CDR1 LGHNA and CDR2 YSLEER. Between the trimmed V and J ends, which lost 0 bases and 6 bases, there was a span of 12 bases.

The table lists this clonotype with a few counts. The rearrangement uses TRBV6-2 or TRBV6-3 and TRBJ2-3; 9 nucleotides match TRBD2. V trimming: 4 bases; J trimming: 3 bases; junction bases outside the gene matches: 5. The germline CDR1 and CDR2 sequences are MNHEY and SVGEGT. The CDR3 is made up of 15 amino acids. The CDR3 loop is CASSFHSGSTDTQYF. CDR3 bases: TGTGCCAGCAGTTTCCATAGCGGGAGTACAGATACGCAGTATTTT.

This clonotype appeared a few times. The rearrangement uses TRBV11-2 and TRBJ2-5; 8 bases align to TRBD2. CDR1 and CDR2 (germline): SGHAT, FQNNGV. The CDR3 has 16 amino acids. J lost 1 base, V lost 3 bases, and 7 bases had no gene match. The CDR3 is CASSFGFSGVQETQYF. CDR3 sequence (DNA): TGTGCCAGCAGCTTCGGCTTTAGCGGGGTCCAAGAGACCCAGTACTTC.

The chain employs TRBV7-2 and TRBJ2-7; 7 bases are a match to TRBD2. Germline CDR1 and CDR2: SGHTA and FQGNSA. There are 16 residues in the CDR3. V lost 1 base, J lost 1 base, and 7 bases stayed unmatched. The CDR3 DNA reads as TGTGCCAGCAGCTTAGGGTCGCTAGCGGAGTCCTACGAGCAGTACTTC. Translating gives CASSLGSLAESYEQYF.